The 5 T cell receptor beta chains reported below all come from one sample, sequenced in a study of early T cells in non-severe SARS-CoV-2 infection. TCRdb processed the 5' RACE reads anew with MiXCR; each CDR3 protein has one entry. The sample holds 25,000 to 30,000 distinct CDR3 sequences, about 4.2% seen once. Sequencing used whole blood. Receptors were obtained from an adult who was a healthcare worker with PCR-confirmed SARS-CoV-2 infection or an uninfected control (not recorded which).

This clonotype was counted at least ten times. The rearrangement uses TRBV4-2 and TRBJ2-1; the match to TRBD2 covers 12 bases. V lost 0 bases, J lost 7 bases, and 13 bases stayed unmatched. CDR1 and CDR2 (germline): LGHNA, YNFKEQ. This CDR3 contains 19 residues. In DNA, the CDR3 is TGTGCCAGCAGCCAAGAACCCACTAGCGGGAGGCCGAAGGGGAATGAGCAGTTCTTC. It is translated as CASSQEPTSGRPKGNEQFF.

This clonotype was counted at least ten times. The chain joins TRBV4-2 to TRBJ2-7, with D possibly matching TRBD2 (6 bases). Deletions cut 3 bases from V and 3 bases from J, with 18 bases between. CDR1 and CDR2 (germline): LGHNA, YNFKEQ. This CDR3 has 16 residues. CDR3 protein: CASSQRGAGNNYEQYF. The CDR3 DNA reads as TGTGCCAGCAGCCAGAGGGGCGCGGGAAATAACTACGAGCAGTACTTC.

The table lists this clonotype with many counts. The V call is TRBV20-1, the J call TRBJ1-2; possibly TRBD1 for D (5 bases). This CDR3 has 15 amino acids. V was pared by 5 bases and J by 4 bases, with 20 bases between. The V gene's germline CDR1 is DFQATT and CDR2 SNEGSKA (reference sequence). The CDR3 nucleotides are TGCAGTGCTTCCTTCCGGGGCCGGACTAGCTATGGCTACACCTTC. Translating gives CSASFRGRTSYGYTF.

V gene TRBV9 combines with J gene TRBJ2-3; D is uncertain. Trimming left V 0 bases short and J 4 bases short, with 6 bases between. The CDR3 is 13 amino acids. Germline loops: CDR1 SGDLS, CDR2 YYNGEE. The CDR3 nucleotides are TGTGCCAGCAGCGTAGAGGTTCCAGATACGCAGTATTTT. It codes for CASSVEVPDTQYF. The variable domain in full, with the rest retrieved from reference TRBV9 and TRBJ2-3, is DSGVTQTPKHLITATGQRVTLRCSPRSGDLSVYWYQQSLDQGLQFLIQYYNGEERAKGNILERFSAQQFPDLHSELNLSSLELGDSALYFCASSVEVPDTQYFGPGTRLTVL.

Within the sample, this clonotype is medium-sized (0.01 to 0.1%). The chain combines TRBV7-8 with TRBJ2-7; D not resolved. V lost 1 base and J lost 0, with 13 bases in between. CDR3 length: 16 amino acids. Germline V gene lookup returns CDR1 SGHVS and CDR2 FQNEAQ. Here the CDR3 reads CASSLGPRSSSYEQYF. Here the CDR3 DNA reads TGTGCCAGCAGCTTAGGGCCCAGGTCCAGCTCCTACGAGCAGTACTTC.